This T cell receptor beta chain was profiled in a study of graft-versus-host responses after intestinal transplantation. Across the study: The study gave all recipients anti-thymocyte globulin induction, then tacrolimus and steroids for about three years.

This clone has only one observation. The antigen is undetermined. V was trimmed by 3 bases and J by 3 bases, leaving 15 bases between them. In germline, CDR1 is KGHSH, CDR2 LQKENI. CDR3 length equals 16 residues. This table comes from immunoSEQ multiplex PCR, and its TCRdb copy is limited to in-frame clones, with some not included. The sample records 130,000 or so clones, around 90% being singletons. Overall study findings and caveats: GvH clones occurred in recipient marrow; some first appeared in ileum or blood.

Material: unstimulated CD4+ T cells sorted from spleen or lymph node cells, obtained before intestinal transplant. This TCR was sampled from a human donor who received an intestinal transplant. The chain is built from TRBV18 and TRBJ1-3, with TRBD1 as a possible D gene (6 bases). The CDR3: CASSPEQDSLGNTIYF. CDR3 DNA sequence: TGTGCCAGCTCACCCGAGCAGGACAGCCTTGGAAACACCATATATTTT.